The present T cell receptor (beta chain) was sequenced within a study of blood T cells in healthy people across ages. PCR was performed a second time for about 7 to 11 cycles using a sample-barcoded 5' primer and a J-beta primer mix. Researchers report that a template-switch adaptor with 12 random nucleotides tagged each cDNA molecule. From each sample, at least 2.5 million paired-end reads containing CDR3 were obtained. TCRdb passed the 5' RACE reads through MiXCR, listing each CDR3 protein once. This sample has under 2 million distinct CDR3 sequences, with about 31% found just once. Germline lookup yields CDR1 SGDLS and CDR2 YYNGEE. V was pared by 0 bases and J by 8 bases, with 14 bases between. The CDR3 covers 15 residues.

The specimen was blood. This clonotype was obtained from a woman in her thirties in good health. The J gene is TRBJ1-4, the V gene TRBV9; D uncertain. Here the CDR3 reads CASSVGWEGYEKLFF. DNA of the CDR3: TGTGCCAGCAGCGTAGGTTGGGAAGGATACGAAAAACTGTTTTTT.